Given below is one T cell receptor (beta chain) in context. The data stem from a study of blood T cell repertoires in COVID-19. As handled by the study authors: Amplification of reference gene primers was used by the study to estimate nucleated cell counts. Sequencing used immunoSEQ multiplex PCR; TCRdb keeps in-frame clones, though not all of them. That table gives V, J and clone size, and the DNA gave D and trimming. The sample includes approximately 260,000 clones, 80% to 90% of them seen just once. The sequenced sample consisted of peripheral blood. This clonotype was obtained from a woman aged 65 to 85 with acute or convalescent COVID-19.

DNA of the CDR3: TGTGCCAGCAGCCGAGAAGAGACCCAGTACTTC. This translates into CASSREETQYF. J is TRBJ2-5 and V is TRBV3-1 (or the pseudogene TRBV3-2); D gene ambiguous. The CDR3 consists of 11 residues. From germline, CDR1 is LGHDT and CDR2 YNNKEL (reference sequence). Trimming shortened V by 4 bases and J by 3 bases, and 3 bases separated the two germline ends.